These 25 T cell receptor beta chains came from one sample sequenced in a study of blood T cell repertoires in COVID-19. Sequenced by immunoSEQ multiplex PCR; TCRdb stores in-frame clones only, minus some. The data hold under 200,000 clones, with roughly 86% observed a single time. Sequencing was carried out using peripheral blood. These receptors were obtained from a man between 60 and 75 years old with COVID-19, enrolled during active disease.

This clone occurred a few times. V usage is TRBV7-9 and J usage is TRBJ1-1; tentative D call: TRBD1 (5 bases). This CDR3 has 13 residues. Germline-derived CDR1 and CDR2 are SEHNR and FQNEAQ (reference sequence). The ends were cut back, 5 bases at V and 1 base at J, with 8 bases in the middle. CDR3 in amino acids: CASSNTGNTEAFF. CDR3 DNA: TGTGCCAGCAGCAATACAGGGAACACTGAAGCTTTCTTT.

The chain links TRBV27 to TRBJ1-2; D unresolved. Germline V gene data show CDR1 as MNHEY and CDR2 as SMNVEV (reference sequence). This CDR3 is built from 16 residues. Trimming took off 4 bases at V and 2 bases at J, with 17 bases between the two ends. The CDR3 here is CASSSDTRFPNYGYTF. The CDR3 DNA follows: TGTGCCAGCAGTTCAGACACCCGCTTTCCGAACTATGGCTACACCTTC.

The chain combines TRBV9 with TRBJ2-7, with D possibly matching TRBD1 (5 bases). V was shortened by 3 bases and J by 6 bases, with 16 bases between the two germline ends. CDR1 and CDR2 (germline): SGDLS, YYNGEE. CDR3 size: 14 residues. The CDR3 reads CASSAPGWFGEQYF. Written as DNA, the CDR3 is TGTGCCAGCAGCGCCCCAGGGTGGTTCGGCGAGCAGTACTTC.

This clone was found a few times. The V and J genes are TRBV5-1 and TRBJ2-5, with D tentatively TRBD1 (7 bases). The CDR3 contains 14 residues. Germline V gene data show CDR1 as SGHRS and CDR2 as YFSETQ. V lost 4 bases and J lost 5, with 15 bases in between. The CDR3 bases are TGCGCCAGCAGCACAAACCCAGGGGGGGAGACCCAGTACTTC. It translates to CASSTNPGGETQYF.

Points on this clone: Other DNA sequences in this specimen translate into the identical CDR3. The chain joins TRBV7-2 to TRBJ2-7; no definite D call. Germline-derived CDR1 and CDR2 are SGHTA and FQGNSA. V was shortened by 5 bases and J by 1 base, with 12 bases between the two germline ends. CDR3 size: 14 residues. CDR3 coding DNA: TGTGCCAGCAGCCCTAGATTTGGGTCCTACGAGCAGTACTTC. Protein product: CASSPRFGSYEQYF.

The CDR3 spells CASSTAEGSDTEAFF. CDR3 in DNA: TGTGCCAGCTCAACGGCGGAGGGGTCGGACACTGAAGCTTTCTTT. This chain connects TRBV18 to TRBJ1-1; perhaps TRBD1 as D (5 bases). Germline values: CDR1 KGHSH, CDR2 LQKENI. This CDR3 comprises 15 residues. V was trimmed by 5 bases and J by 3 bases, leaving 16 bases between them. The full variable domain, rest sourced from reference TRBV18 and TRBJ1-1, is NAGVMQNPRHLVRRRGQEARLRCSPMKGHSHVYWYRQLPEEGLKFMVYLQKENIIDESGMPKERFSAEFPKEGPSILRIQQVVRGDSAAYFCASSTAEGSDTEAFFGQGTRLTVV.

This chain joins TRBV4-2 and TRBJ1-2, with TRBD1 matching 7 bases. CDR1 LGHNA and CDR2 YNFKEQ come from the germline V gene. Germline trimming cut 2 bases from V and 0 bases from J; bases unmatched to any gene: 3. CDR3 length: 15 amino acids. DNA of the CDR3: TGTGCCAGCAGCCAACGGACAGGTTCTAACTATGGCTACACCTTC. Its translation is CASSQRTGSNYGYTF.

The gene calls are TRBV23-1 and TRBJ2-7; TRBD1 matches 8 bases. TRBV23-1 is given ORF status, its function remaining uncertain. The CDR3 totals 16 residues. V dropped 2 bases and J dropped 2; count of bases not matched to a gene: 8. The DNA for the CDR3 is TGCGCCAGCAGTCAAACTATGACAGGGGTGCCCTACGAGCAGTACTTC. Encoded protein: CASSQTMTGVPYEQYF.

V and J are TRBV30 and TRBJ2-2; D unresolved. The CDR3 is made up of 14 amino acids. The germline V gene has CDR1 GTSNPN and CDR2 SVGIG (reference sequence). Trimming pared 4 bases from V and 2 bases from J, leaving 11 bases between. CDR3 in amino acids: CAWNVKHNTGELFF. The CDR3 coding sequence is TGTGCCTGGAACGTGAAACACAACACCGGGGAGCTGTTTTTT.

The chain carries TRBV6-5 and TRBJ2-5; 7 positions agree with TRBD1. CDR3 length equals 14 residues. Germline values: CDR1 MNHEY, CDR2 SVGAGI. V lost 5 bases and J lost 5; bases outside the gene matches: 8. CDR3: CASSPDRATETQYF. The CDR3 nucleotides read TGTGCCAGCAGTCCCGACAGGGCCACCGAGACCCAGTACTTC.

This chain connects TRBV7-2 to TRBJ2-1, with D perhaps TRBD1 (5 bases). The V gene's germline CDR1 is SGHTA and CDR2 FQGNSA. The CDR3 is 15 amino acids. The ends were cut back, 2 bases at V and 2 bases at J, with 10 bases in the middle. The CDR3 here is CASSLIGAAYNEQFF. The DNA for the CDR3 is TGTGCCAGCAGCTTAATAGGGGCGGCCTACAATGAGCAGTTCTTC.

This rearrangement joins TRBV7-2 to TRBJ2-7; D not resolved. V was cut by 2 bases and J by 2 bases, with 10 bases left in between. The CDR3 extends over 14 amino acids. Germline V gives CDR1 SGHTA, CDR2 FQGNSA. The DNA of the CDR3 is TGTGCCAGCAGCTTATTTCCAGGCACCTACGAGCAGTACTTC. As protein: CASSLFPGTYEQYF. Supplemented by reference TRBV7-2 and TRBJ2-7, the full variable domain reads GAGVSQSPSNKVTEKGKDVELRCDPISGHTALYWYRQSLGQGLEFLIYFQGNSAPDKSGLPSDRFSAERTGGSVSTLTIQRTQQEDSAVYLCASSLFPGTYEQYFGPGTRLTVT.

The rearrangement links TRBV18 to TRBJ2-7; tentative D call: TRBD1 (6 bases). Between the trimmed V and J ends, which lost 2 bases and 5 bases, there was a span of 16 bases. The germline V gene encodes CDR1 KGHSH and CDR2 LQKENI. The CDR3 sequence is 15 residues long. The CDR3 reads CASSPVGAGDDEQYF. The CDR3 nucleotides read TGTGCCAGCTCACCAGTAGGGGCAGGGGACGACGAGCAGTACTTC.

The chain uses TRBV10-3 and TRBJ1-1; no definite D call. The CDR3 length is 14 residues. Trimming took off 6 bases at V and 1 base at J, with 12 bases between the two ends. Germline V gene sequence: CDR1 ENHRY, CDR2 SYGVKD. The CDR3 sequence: CAIREELPNTEAFF. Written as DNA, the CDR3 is TGTGCCATCAGGGAGGAACTACCGAACACTGAAGCTTTCTTT.

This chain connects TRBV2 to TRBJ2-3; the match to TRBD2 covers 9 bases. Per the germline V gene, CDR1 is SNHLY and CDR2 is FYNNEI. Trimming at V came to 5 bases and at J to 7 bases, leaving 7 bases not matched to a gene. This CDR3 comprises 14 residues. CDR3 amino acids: CASSQPGLANTQYF. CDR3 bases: TGTGCCAGCAGTCAGCCGGGACTAGCAAATACGCAGTATTTT.

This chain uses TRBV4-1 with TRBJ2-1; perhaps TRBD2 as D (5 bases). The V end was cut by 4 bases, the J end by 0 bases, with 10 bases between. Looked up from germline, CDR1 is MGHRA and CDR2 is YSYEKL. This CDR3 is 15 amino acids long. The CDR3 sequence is CASSPTGSSYNEQFF. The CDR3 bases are TGCGCCAGCAGCCCGACGGGGAGCTCCTACAATGAGCAGTTCTTC.

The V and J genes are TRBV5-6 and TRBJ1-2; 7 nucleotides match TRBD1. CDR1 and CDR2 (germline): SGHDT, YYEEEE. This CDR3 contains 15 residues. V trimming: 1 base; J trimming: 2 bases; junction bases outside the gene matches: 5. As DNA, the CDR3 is TGTGCCAGCAGCTTGCTGGACAGGACAAACTATGGCTACACCTTC. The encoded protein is CASSLLDRTNYGYTF.

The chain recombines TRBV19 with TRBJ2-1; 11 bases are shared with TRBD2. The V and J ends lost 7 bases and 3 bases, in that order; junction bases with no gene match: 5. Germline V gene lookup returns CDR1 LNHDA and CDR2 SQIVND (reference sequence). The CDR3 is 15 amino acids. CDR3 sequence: CASTSLAGGYNEQFF. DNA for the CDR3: TGTGCCAGTACCAGCCTAGCGGGAGGCTACAATGAGCAGTTCTTC.

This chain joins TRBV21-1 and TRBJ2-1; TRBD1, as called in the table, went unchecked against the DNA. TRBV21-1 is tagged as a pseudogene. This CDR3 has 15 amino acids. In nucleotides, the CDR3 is TGTGCCAGCAGAACCCGGGACAATCGGTACAATGAGCAGTTCTTC. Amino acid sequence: CASRTRDNRYNEQFF.

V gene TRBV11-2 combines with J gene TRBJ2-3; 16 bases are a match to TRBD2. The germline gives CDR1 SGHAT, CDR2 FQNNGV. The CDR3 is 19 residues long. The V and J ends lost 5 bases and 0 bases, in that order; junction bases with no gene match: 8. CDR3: CASSEGTSGGAYSTDTQYF. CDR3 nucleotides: TGTGCCAGCAGCGAGGGGACTAGCGGGGGGGCCTATAGCACAGATACGCAGTATTTT.

CDR3 amino acids: CASSPHGEAGKNIQYF. Written as DNA, the CDR3 is TGTGCCAGTAGCCCCCACGGGGAGGCGGGGAAAAACATTCAGTACTTC. The chain carries TRBV19 and TRBJ2-4; D may be TRBD2 (6 bases). The germline CDR1 and CDR2 sequences are LNHDA and SQIVND (reference sequence). Trimming removed 6 bases from V and 4 bases from J, with 19 bases in between. The length of the CDR3 is 16 residues. Based on the CDR3 plus reference TRBV19 and TRBJ2-4, the full variable domain is DGGITQSPKYLFRKEGQNVTLSCEQNLNHDAMYWYRQDPGQGLRLIYYSQIVNDFQKGDIAEGYSVSREKKESFPLTVTSAQKNPTAFYLCASSPHGEAGKNIQYFGAGTRLSVL.

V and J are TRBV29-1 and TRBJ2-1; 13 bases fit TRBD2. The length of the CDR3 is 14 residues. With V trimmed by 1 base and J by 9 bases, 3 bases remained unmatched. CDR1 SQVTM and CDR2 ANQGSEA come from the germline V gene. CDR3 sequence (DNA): TGCAGCGTTGAAGGGGGACTAGCGGGACGTGAGCAGTTCTTC. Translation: CSVEGGLAGREQFF.

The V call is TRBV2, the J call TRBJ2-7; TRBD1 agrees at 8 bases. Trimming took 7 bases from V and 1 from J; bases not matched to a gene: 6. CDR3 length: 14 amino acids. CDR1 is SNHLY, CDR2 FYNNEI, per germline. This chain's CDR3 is CASNTQGASYEQYF. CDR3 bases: TGTGCCAGCAACACGCAGGGGGCTTCCTACGAGCAGTACTTC. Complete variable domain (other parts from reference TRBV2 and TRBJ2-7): EPEVTQTPSHQVTQMGQEVILRCVPISNHLYFYWYRQILGQKVEFLVSFYNNEISEKSEIFDDQFSVERPDGSNFTLKIRSTKLEDSAMYFCASNTQGASYEQYFGPGTRLTVT.

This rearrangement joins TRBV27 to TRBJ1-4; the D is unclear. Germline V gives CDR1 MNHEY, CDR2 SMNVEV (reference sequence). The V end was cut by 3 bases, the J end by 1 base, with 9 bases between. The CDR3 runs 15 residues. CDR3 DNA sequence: TGTGCCAGCAGTTTCACTCGGGGAACTAATGAAAAACTGTTTTTT. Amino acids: CASSFTRGTNEKLFF.

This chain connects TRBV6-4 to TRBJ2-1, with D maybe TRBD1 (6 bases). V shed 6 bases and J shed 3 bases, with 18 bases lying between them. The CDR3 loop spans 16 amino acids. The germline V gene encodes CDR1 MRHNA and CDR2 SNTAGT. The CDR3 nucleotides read TGTGCCAGCAGCGCACGAGGGGACAAAATCTACAATGAGCAGTTCTTC. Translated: CASSARGDKIYNEQFF.